This T cell receptor (beta chain) was observed in a study of regulatory dendritic cells for organ transplantation (dated by TCRdb to 2016 to 2017). Background for the entire study: The TCRbeta repertoires of sorted naive and memory CD4+ and CD8+ T cells were sequenced before and after allostimulation with regulatory or mature dendritic cells.

Multiplexed two-step PCR with Vbeta-specific forward primers and Jbeta-specific reverse primers was used to amplify TCRbeta CDR3 regions. Through the immunoSEQ service, the TCRbeta libraries were run on an Illumina instrument for sequencing. The authors' pipeline ran thus. IMGT annotation was used to assign V, D and J genes, and synthetic CDR3 analogues were used to correct the counts for multiplex PCR bias. Repertoire clonality was computed in the immunoSEQ Analyzer as one minus normalized Shannon entropy. Clonal expansion was defined by Fisher's exact test with Benjamini-Hochberg false discovery rate control, using two-tailed P<0.01. TCRdb took this table from immuneACCESS and kept in-frame rearrangements with V and J called. Such tables lack part of the clones; where checked against another copy, unresolved V genes explain under half of the gap, and the rest is unexplained. The V and J calls and clone size come from that table; D and trimming were worked out from the DNA. The sample table holds 30,000 to 40,000 clones, of which 85% to 90% were seen once. In total, the top ten clones hold under 0.065% of the sample.

Naive T cells were sorted as CD45RA+ and memory T cells as CD45RO+ CD4+ or CD8+ cells by FACS. T cells for TCR sequencing came from a couple of healthy control subjects. For the mixed lymphocyte reactions, sorted T cell subsets left unstimulated acted as baseline controls. The Qiagen DNeasy Blood & Tissue Kit was used for extraction of genomic DNA. Study-wide conclusions, independent of this receptor: Expansion of memory CD8+ clones was induced by allostimulation in both subjects, but more limited expansion appeared to be induced by regulatory dendritic cells than by mature dendritic cells. Only a couple of subjects were sequenced, and the authors noted considerable between-individual heterogeneity in the alloreactive memory CD8+ T cell pool. Of the resting subsets, the one holding the most alloreactive TCR clonotypes was memory CD8+ T cells. Highly diverse repertoires were observed in naive CD4+ and CD8+ T cells, whereas lower diversity was observed in memory cells, and the most oligoclonal repertoires were found in memory CD8+ cells.

This clone was seen once. The specificity of this receptor is unknown. Per-base quality was not reported, and no clone a single base away is much larger than it. The V end loses 4 bases and the J end loses 3 bases, and a stretch of 7 bases separates them. From cysteine to phenylalanine, the CDR3 is 13 amino acids long. Left in the record is the CDR3 DNA by itself, 39 bases read in frame from the first base. The germline V gene provides CDR1 KGHSH and CDR2 LQKENI. The TCR was taken from a human donor in good health. The chain was built from TRBV18 and TRBJ1-5; a confident D gene designation cannot be given. Sequences were obtained from naive CD4+ T cells from blood. The cell subset or site label on this specimen signifies: CD45RA+ naive T cells. The CDR3 is CASSRGFNQPQHF. The nucleotides are TGTGCCAGCTCACGCGGGTTCAATCAGCCCCAGCATTTT.